This TCR beta chain was sequenced during a study of vaccination effects on CD4 cells after COVID-19. In the study overall: Some 2 million PBMC per well were cultured with around 11 IU/ml IL-2 and about 10 ug/ml peptides.

At the end of around 11 days of culture, CD4+ T cells were isolated. The participants, recipients of two vaccine doses, got either BNT162b2 or mRNA-1273. Comments on this clone: The target antigen is unknown.

V lost 3 bases and J 9 bases, leaving 14 bases between the germline ends. Germline CDR1 reads LGHNA; CDR2 reads YSLEER. CDR3 length: 13 amino acids. Sequencing was performed with immunoSEQ multiplex PCR; in TCRdb, only in-frame clones are kept and a portion is missing. The sample includes tens of thousands of clones, over 70% of them seen just once. This chain connects TRBV4-3 to TRBJ2-5, with D tentatively TRBD2 (6 bases). The TCR originated in a human donor who received a COVID-19 vaccine. Source: CD4+ T cells from PBMCs cultured without peptide, taken after COVID-19 vaccination. The CDR3 region has the DNA TGCGCCAGCAGCCAGCGACTAGGCCAGGCCCAGTACTTC. Its protein product is CASSQRLGQAQYF.